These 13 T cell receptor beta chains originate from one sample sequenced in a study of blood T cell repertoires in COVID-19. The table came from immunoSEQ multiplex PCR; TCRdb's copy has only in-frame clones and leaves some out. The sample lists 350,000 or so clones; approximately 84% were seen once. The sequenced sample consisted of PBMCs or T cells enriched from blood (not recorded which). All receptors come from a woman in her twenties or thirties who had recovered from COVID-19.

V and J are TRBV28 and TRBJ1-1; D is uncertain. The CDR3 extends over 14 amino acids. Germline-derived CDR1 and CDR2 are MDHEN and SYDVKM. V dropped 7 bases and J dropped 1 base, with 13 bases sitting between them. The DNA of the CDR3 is TGTGCCAGCACCCCCCCACCCAGGAACACTGAAGCTTTCTTT. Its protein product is CASTPPPRNTEAFF.

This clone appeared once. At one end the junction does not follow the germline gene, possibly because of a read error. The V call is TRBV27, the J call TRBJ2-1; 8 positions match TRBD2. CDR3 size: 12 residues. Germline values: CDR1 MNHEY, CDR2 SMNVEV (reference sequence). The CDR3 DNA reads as TGTGCCAGCAGTTTTCGGGGGGGGCCGACGCTCTTC. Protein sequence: CASSFRGGPTLF.

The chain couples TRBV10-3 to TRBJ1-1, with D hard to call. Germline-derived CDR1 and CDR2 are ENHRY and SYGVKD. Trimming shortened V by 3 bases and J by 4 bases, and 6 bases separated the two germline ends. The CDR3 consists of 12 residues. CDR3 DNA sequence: TGTGCCATCAGTGAAGGGAGCACTGAAGCTTTCTTT. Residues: CAISEGSTEAFF.

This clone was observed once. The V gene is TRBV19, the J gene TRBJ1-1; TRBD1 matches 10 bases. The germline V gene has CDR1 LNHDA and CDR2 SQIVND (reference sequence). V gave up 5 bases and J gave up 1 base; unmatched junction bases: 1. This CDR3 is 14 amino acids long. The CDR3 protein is CASSRQGANTEAFF. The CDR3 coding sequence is TGTGCCAGTAGTCGACAGGGGGCGAACACTGAAGCTTTCTTT. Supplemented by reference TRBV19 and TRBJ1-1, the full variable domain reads DGGITQSPKYLFRKEGQNVTLSCEQNLNHDAMYWYRQDPGQGLRLIYYSQIVNDFQKGDIAEGYSVSREKKESFPLTVTSAQKNPTAFYLCASSRQGANTEAFFGQGTRLTVV.

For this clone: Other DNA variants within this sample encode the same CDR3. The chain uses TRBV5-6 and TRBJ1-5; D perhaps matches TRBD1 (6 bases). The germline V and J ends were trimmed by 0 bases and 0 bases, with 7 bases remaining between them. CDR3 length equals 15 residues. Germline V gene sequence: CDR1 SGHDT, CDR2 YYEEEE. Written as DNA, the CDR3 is TGTGCCAGCAGCTTGGGAGGGGGTAGCAATCAGCCCCAGCATTTT. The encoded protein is CASSLGGGSNQPQHF. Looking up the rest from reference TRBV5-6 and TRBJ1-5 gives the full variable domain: DAGVTQSPTHLIKTRGQQVTLRCSPKSGHDTVSWYQQALGQGPQFIFQYYEEEERQRGNFPDRFSGHQFPNYSSELNVNALLLGDSALYLCASSLGGGSNQPQHFGDGTRLSIL.

CDR3 nucleotides: TGCGCCAGCAGCTTGCCGGGGGGGCCGAACACTGAAGCTTTCTTT. Translating it yields CASSLPGGPNTEAFF. This chain links TRBV5-1 with TRBJ1-1; D is perhaps TRBD1 (6 bases). CDR1 and CDR2 (germline): SGHRS, YFSETQ. This CDR3 is 15 amino acids long. Trimming shortened V by 1 base and J by 1 base, and 11 bases separated the two germline ends.

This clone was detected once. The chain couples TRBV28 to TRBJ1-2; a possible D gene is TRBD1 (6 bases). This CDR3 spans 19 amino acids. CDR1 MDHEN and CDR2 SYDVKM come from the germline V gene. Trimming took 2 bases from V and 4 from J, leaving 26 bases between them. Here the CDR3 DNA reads TGTGCCAGCAGTTTACCCCCAGGGTCCAGGGGCGGGTTTGGCTATGGCTACACCTTC. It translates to CASSLPPGSRGGFGYGYTF.

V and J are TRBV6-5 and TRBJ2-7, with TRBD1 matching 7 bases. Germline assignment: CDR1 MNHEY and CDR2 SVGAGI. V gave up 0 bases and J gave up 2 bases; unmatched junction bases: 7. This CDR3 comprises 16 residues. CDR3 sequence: CASSYSVTGFTYEQYF. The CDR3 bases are TGTGCCAGCAGTTACTCGGTGACAGGGTTTACCTACGAGCAGTACTTC.

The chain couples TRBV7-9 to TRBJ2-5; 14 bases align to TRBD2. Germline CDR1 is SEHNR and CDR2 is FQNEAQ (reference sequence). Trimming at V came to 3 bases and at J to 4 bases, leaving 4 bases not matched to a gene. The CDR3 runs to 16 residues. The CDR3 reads CASSFGLAGGRETQYF. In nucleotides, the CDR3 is TGTGCCAGCAGCTTCGGACTAGCGGGGGGTCGAGAGACCCAGTACTTC.

CDR3 loop: CASSEPWTGLLNYGYTF. DNA for the CDR3: TGTGCCAGCAGTGAACCCTGGACAGGTCTCCTAAACTATGGCTACACCTTC. The V gene is TRBV6-1, the J gene TRBJ1-2; 7 positions match TRBD1. The CDR3 contains 17 residues. Germline CDR1 reads MNHNS; CDR2 reads SASEGT. Losses at the gene ends were 2 bases for V and 2 bases for J; bases not matched to a gene: 11.

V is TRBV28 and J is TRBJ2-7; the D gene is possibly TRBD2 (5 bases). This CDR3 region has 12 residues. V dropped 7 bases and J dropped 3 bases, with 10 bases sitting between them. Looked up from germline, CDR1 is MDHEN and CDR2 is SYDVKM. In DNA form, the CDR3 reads TGTGCCAGCAACGGCGGAGGCTACGAGCAGTACTTC. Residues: CASNGGGYEQYF.

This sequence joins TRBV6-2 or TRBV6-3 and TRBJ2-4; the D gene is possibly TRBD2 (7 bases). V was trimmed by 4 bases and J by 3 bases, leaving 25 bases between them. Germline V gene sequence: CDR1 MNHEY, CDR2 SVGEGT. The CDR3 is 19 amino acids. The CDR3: CASSWAGLGGSRGKNIQYF. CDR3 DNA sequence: TGTGCCAGCAGTTGGGCTGGACTAGGGGGGTCCAGGGGCAAAAACATTCAGTACTTC.

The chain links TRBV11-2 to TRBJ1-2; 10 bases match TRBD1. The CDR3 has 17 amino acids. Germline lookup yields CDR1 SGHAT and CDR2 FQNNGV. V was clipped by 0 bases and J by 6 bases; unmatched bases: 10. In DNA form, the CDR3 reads TGTGCCAGCAGCTTAGATTTGGGACAGGGGAATTCGCATGGCTACACCTTC. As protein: CASSLDLGQGNSHGYTF.